These 11 T cell receptor beta chains were all obtained from the same sample, sequenced in a study of T cell repertoires in cytomegalovirus infection. TCRdb called the reads again in MiXCR, with one record for every CDR3 protein. The data hold around 130,000 distinct CDR3 sequences, with roughly 9% observed a single time. Sequencing was carried out using PBMCs. Source of these receptors: a human donor in good health (CMV status not recorded). Some clones in this sample may be carry-over from other donors' samples.

There are many counts of this clonotype. The chain employs TRBV2 and TRBJ2-2, with D possibly being TRBD1 or TRBD2 (5 bases each). The length of the CDR3 is 19 residues. The germline gives CDR1 SNHLY, CDR2 FYNNEI. Deletions cut 3 bases from V and 3 bases from J, with 23 bases between. DNA of the CDR3: TGTGCCAGCAGTGACTGGGGGTCAGATCAATTTCTGTACACCGGGGAGCTGTTTTTT. Encoded protein: CASSDWGSDQFLYTGELFF.

This clonotype was detected ten times or more. CDR3 nucleotide sequence: TGCAGTTCCGACGCCCAGGCAGGGACCCAGTACTTC. It codes for CSSDAQAGTQYF. This chain connects TRBV20-1 to TRBJ2-5; no clear D. The ends were cut back, 8 bases at V and 7 bases at J, with 17 bases in the middle. The CDR3 runs 12 residues. Germline loops: CDR1 DFQATT, CDR2 SNEGSKA (reference sequence).

This clonotype was recorded many times. The V call is TRBV19, the J call TRBJ1-1; the match to TRBD1 covers 9 bases. V lost 5 bases, J lost 1 base, and 8 bases stayed unmatched. In germline, CDR1 is LNHDA, CDR2 SQIVND (reference sequence). This CDR3 spans 16 amino acids. The CDR3 loop is CASSPGQGRGNTEAFF. As DNA, the CDR3 is TGTGCCAGTAGTCCGGGACAGGGCCGGGGGAACACTGAAGCTTTCTTT.

This clonotype was recorded at least ten times. This chain links TRBV15 with TRBJ2-3, with D tentatively TRBD2 (7 bases). Germline V gene data show CDR1 as LNHNV and CDR2 as YYDKDF (reference sequence). V was cut by 3 bases and J by 0 bases, with 10 bases left in between. The CDR3 has 15 residues. CDR3 protein: CATSSRGASTDTQYF. CDR3 nucleotide sequence: TGTGCCACCAGCAGCCGGGGGGCTAGCACAGATACGCAGTATTTT.

Worth noting for this clonotype: A read error may be the cause here, since a much bigger clone is one base away. This likely comes from a read error, as the CDR3 has no conserved phenylalanine or tryptophan at its end. This chain joins TRBV2 and TRBJ1-6, with 10 positions matching TRBD1. With V trimmed by 6 bases and J by 6 bases, 5 bases remained unmatched. This CDR3 has 15 amino acids. Per the germline V gene, CDR1 is SNHLY and CDR2 is FYNNEI. The CDR3, as DNA: TGTGCCAGCAGGTTGACAGGGGGCCGTAATTCACCCCTCCACTCT. It codes for CASRLTGGRNSPLHS.

This clonotype came up many times. V and J are TRBV6-6 and TRBJ1-5; possible D gene TRBD1, 5 bases. Trimming cost V 0 bases and J 5 bases, with 11 bases left between them. CDR1 and CDR2 from the germline V gene are MNHNY and SVGAGI (reference sequence). CDR3 size: 15 residues. Here the CDR3 DNA reads TGTGCCAGCAGTTACTCGATGGGGGAGTATCAGCCCCAGCATTTT. Translated, it gives CASSYSMGEYQPQHF.

This clonotype is medium-sized. This rearrangement joins TRBV11-3 to TRBJ2-1, with D unclear. Trimming cost V 4 bases and J 5 bases, with 6 bases left between them. This CDR3 is 12 amino acids long. The germline CDR1 and CDR2 sequences are SGHNT and YENEEA. CDR3: CASSSWNNEQFF. CDR3 sequence (DNA): TGTGCCAGCAGCTCGTGGAACAATGAGCAGTTCTTC.

With regard to this clonotype: A much larger clone lies one base from this, so it may be a read error. This chain connects TRBV6-1 to TRBJ1-2, with 8 bases matching TRBD1. CDR3 length equals 14 residues. The germline V gene has CDR1 MNHNS and CDR2 SASEGT. The CDR3 is CASSRSQGAYSYTF. CDR3 bases: TGTGCCAGCAGCCGCTCGCAGGGGGCCTATAGCTACACCTTC.

This clonotype has a count of ten or more. CDR3 bases: TGTGCCAGCAGCTCCGAGTACTATGGCTACACCTTC. This encodes CASSSEYYGYTF. V is TRBV7-8 and J is TRBJ1-2, with unresolved D. Germline V CDR1 and CDR2: SGHVS, FQNEAQ. This CDR3 comprises 12 residues. Trimming removed 4 bases from V and 3 bases from J, with 6 bases in between.

This clonotype was counted between two and nine times. In DNA form, the CDR3 reads TGTGCCAGCAGCCAAGGGGGTTTGGCGGATAGCTCCTACGAGCAGTACTTC. Protein: CASSQGGLADSSYEQYF. The chain combines TRBV14 with TRBJ2-7; D gene unclear. CDR1 and CDR2 from the germline V gene are SGHDN and FVKESK. CDR3 length: 17 amino acids. V shed 1 base and J shed 0 bases, with 16 bases lying between them.

The rearrangement joins TRBV28 to TRBJ1-1; possible D gene TRBD1, 5 bases. The CDR3 consists of 17 residues. In germline, CDR1 is MDHEN, CDR2 SYDVKM. Trimming took off 5 bases at V and 1 base at J, with 20 bases between the two ends. CDR3: CASSGLGQGKGNTEAFF. CDR3 DNA sequence: TGTGCCAGCAGTGGGTTGGGGCAGGGAAAAGGGAACACTGAAGCTTTCTTT.